This T cell receptor beta chain was identified during a study of lymphopenia after photon versus proton radiotherapy. General study points: In patients who died, overall survival fell as post-nadir TCR diversity dropped more.

CDR1 LGHNA and CDR2 YNFKEQ come from the germline V gene. The germline V and J ends were trimmed by 0 bases and 8 bases, with 22 bases remaining between them. The CDR3 consists of 17 residues. Data came from immunoSEQ multiplex PCR; TCRdb stores just in-frame clones and leaves some out. The sample holds tens of thousands of clones, around 83% seen once. In the case of this clone: Its specificity is not known.

This sequence originates from a man aged 45-65 years with gastric cancer. The chain employs TRBV4-2 and TRBJ1-2; weak D call: TRBD1 (6 bases). The sequenced sample was peripheral blood, obtained from a patient treated with photon-based radiotherapy. This CDR3 reads CASSQETTGLSKSGYTF. The CDR3 bases are TGTGCCAGCAGCCAAGAGACAACAGGGTTGTCCAAAAGCGGCTACACCTTC.